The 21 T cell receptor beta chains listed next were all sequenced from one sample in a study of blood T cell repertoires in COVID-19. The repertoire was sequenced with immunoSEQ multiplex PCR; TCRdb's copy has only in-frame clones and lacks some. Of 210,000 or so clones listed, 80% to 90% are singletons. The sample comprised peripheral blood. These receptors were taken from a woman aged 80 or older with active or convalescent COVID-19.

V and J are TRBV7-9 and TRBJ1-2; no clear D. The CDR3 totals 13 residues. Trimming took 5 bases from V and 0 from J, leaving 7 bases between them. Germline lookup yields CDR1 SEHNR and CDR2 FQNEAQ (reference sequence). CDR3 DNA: TGTGCCAGCAGCCAACTGGCTAACTATGGCTACACCTTC. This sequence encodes CASSQLANYGYTF. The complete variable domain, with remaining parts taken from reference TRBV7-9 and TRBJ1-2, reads DTGVSQNPRHKITKRGQNVTFRCDPISEHNRLYWYRQTLGQGPEFLTYFQNEAQLEKSRLLSDRFSAERPKGSFSTLEIQRTEQGDSAMYLCASSQLANYGYTFGSGTRLTVV.

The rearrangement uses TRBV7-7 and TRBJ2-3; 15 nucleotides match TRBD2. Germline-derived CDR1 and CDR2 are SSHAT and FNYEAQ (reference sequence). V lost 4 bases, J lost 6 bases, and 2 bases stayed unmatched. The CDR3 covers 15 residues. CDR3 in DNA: TGTGCCAGCAGCTCTGGACTAGCGGGGGGGGATACGCAGTATTTT. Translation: CASSSGLAGGDTQYF.

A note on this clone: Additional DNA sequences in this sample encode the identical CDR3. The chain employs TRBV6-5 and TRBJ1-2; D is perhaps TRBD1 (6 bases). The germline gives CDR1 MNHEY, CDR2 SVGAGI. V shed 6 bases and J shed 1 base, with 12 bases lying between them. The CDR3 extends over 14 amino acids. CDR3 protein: CASSRTGINYGYTF. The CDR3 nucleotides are TGTGCCAGCAGCCGAACAGGGATTAACTATGGCTACACCTTC.

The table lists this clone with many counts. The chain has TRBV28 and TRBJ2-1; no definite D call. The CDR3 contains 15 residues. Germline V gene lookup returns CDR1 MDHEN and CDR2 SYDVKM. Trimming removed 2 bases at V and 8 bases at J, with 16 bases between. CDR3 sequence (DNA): TGTGCCAGCAGTTTAAACCCAGCGAAGGTGGATGAGCAGTTCTTC. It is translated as CASSLNPAKVDEQFF.

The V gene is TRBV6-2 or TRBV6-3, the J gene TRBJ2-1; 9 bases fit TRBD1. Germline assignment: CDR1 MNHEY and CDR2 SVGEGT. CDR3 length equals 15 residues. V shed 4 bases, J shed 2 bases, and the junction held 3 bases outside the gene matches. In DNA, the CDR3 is TGTGCCAGCAGTTCCACAGGGGGCGCCTACAATGAGCAGTTCTTC. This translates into CASSSTGGAYNEQFF.

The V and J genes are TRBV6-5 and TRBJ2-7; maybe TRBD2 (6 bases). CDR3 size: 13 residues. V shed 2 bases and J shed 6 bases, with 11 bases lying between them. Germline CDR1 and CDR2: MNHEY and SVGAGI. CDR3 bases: TGTGCCAGCAGTTACGCTTGGGGAGGCGAGCAGTACTTC. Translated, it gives CASSYAWGGEQYF.

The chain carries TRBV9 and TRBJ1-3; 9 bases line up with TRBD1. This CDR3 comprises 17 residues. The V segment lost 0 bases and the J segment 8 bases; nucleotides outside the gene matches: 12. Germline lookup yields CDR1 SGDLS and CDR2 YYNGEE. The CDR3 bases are TGTGCCAGCAGCGTAGGCCTCGACAGGGGGTCGGTTTACACCATATATTTT. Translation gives CASSVGLDRGSVYTIYF.

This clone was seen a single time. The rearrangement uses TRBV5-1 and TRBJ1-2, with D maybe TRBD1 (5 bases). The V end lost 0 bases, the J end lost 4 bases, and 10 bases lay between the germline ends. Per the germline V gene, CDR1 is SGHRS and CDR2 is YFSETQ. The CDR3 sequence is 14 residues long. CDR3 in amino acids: CASSLEGVGYGYTF. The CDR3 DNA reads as TGCGCCAGCAGCTTGGAAGGGGTAGGCTATGGCTACACCTTC.

The chain's CDR3 is CASSPPPGDTEAFF. Written as DNA, the CDR3 is TGTGCCAGCAGCCCCCCGCCGGGTGACACTGAAGCTTTCTTT. The genes are TRBV3-1 (or the pseudogene TRBV3-2) and TRBJ1-1; D is undetermined. The V end was cut by 4 bases, the J end by 3 bases, with 12 bases between. The germline CDR1 and CDR2 sequences are LGHDT and YNNKEL (reference sequence). This CDR3 has 14 residues.

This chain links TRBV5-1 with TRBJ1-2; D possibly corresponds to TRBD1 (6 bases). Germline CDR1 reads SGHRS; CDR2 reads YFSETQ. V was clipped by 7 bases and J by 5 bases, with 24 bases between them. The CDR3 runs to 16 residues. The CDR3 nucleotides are TGCGCCAGCGGACTTGGGTTCGGGGGGGCGTTATATGGCTACACCTTC. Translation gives CASGLGFGGALYGYTF.

CDR3 sequence reads: CAGNPGTGRSPLHF. The CDR3, as DNA: TGTGCCGGAAACCCGGGAACAGGGAGATCACCCCTCCACTTT. The chain carries TRBV30 and TRBJ1-6; possible D gene TRBD1, 6 bases. The ends were cut back, 8 bases at V and 10 bases at J, with 21 bases in the middle. This CDR3 region has 14 residues. The germline gives CDR1 GTSNPN, CDR2 SVGIG (reference sequence).

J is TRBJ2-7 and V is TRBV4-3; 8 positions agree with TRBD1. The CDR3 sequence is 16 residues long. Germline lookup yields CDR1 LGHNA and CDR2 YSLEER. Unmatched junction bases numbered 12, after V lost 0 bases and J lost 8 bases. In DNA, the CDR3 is TGCGCCAGCAGCCAAGATCCAGCGACAGGGGTCGGTAAGCAGTACTTC. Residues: CASSQDPATGVGKQYF.

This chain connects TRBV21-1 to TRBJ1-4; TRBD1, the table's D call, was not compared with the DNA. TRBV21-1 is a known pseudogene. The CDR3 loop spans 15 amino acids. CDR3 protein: CASSKGRGINEKLFF. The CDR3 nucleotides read TGTGCCAGCAGCAAAGGTAGGGGGATTAATGAAAAACTGTTTTTT.

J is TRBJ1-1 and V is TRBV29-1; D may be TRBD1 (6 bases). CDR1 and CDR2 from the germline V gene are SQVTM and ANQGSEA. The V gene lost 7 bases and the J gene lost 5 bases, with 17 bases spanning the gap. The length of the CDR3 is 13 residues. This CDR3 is CSELQGTQTEAFF. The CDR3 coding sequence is TGCAGCGAGCTACAGGGAACCCAAACTGAAGCTTTCTTT.

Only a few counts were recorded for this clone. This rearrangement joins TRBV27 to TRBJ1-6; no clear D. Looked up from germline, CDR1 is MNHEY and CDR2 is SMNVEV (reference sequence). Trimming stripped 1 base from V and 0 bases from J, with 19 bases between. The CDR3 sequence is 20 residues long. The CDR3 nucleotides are TGTGCCAGCAGTTTATATCTCGGGAACCTCCGGAGCTCCTATAATTCACCCCTCCACTTT. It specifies CASSLYLGNLRSSYNSPLHF.

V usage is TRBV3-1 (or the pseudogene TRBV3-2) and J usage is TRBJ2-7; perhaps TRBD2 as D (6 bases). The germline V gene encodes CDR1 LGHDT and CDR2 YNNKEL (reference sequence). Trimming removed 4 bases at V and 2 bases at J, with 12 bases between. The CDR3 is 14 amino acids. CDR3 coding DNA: TGTGCCAGCAGCCGGGGGGACTGGCCCTACGAGCAGTACTTC. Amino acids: CASSRGDWPYEQYF.

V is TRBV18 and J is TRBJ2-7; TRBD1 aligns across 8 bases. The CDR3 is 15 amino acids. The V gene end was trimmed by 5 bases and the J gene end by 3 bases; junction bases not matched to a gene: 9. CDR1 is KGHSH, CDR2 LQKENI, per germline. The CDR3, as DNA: TGTGCCAGCTCATCGACAGGGGAAATTTACTACGAGCAGTACTTC. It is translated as CASSSTGEIYYEQYF.

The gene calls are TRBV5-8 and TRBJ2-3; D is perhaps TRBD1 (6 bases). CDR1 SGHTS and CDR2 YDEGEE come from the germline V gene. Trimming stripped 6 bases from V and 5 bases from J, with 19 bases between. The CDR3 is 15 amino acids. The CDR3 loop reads CASTFGTLFLDTQYF. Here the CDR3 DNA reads TGTGCCAGCACCTTCGGGACACTGTTTTTAGATACGCAGTATTTT. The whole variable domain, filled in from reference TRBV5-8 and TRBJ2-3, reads EAGVTQSPTHLIKTRGQQATLRCSPISGHTSVYWYQQALGLGLQFLLWYDEGEERNRGNFPPRFSGRQFPNYSSELNVNALELEDSALYLCASTFGTLFLDTQYFGPGTRLTVL.

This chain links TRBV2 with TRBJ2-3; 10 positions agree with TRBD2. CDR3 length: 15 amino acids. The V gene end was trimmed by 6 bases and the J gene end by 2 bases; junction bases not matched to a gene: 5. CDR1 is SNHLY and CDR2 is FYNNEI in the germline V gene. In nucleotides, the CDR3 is TGTGCCAGCAGAGGTAGCGGGGGGATCACAGATACGCAGTATTTT. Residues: CASRGSGGITDTQYF.

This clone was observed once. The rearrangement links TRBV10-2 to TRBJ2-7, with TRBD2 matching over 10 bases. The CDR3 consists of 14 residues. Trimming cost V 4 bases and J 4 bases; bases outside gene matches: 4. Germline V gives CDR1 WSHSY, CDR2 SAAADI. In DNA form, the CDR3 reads TGCGCCAGCAGTGCTCCTAGCGGGGGTTACGAGCAGTACTTC. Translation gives CASSAPSGGYEQYF.

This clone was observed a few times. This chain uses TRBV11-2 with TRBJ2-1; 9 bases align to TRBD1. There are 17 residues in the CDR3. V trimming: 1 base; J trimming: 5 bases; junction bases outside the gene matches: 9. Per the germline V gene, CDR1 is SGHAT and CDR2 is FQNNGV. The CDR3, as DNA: TGTGCCAGCAGCTTAGTCCCGGGGACAGGGTACCACAATGAGCAGTTCTTC. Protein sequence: CASSLVPGTGYHNEQFF. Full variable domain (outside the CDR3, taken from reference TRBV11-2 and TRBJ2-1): EAGVAQSPRYKIIEKRQSVAFWCNPISGHATLYWYQQILGQGPKLLIQFQNNGVVDDSQLPKDRFSAERLKGVDSTLKIQPAKLEDSAVYLCASSLVPGTGYHNEQFFGPGTRLTVL.